This T cell receptor (beta chain) was recorded in a study of T-cell reconstitution after alpha-beta-depleted transplantation in children. Study-wide results and limits: After transplant, at about two months, alpha-beta T cells were reportedly derived from several hundred expanded graft clones. From newly produced T cells came most of the T-cell counts and diversity one year after transplant. The origin of high day-60 TCRbeta diversity in some patients lay in surviving recipient T cells and thymic progenitors.

Details on this clonotype: What it binds is unknown.

V was pared by 7 bases and J by 0 bases, with 11 bases of the junction left unmatched. Germline loops: CDR1 SQVTM, CDR2 ANQGSEA. There are 16 residues in the CDR3. TCRbeta library preparation incorporated unique molecular identifiers. MiXCR, run by TCRdb on the PCR reads, gives a single entry per CDR3 protein. The data show fewer than 750,000 distinct CDR3 sequences, more than 20% seen once. The V and J genes are TRBV29-1 and TRBJ2-5, with 10 bases that match TRBD2. The sequence derives from a boy under two years old who had a stem cell transplant for acute myeloid leukemia, so the T cells may come from the graft donor. Sequenced here: PBMCs, mostly from graft donor cells, sampled 360 days after TCRalphabeta/CD19-depleted stem cell transplant. This CDR3 is CSAPGLAGAYQETQYF. The CDR3 bases are TGCAGCGCCCCGGGGCTAGCGGGGGCGTACCAAGAGACCCAGTACTTC. Combining the CDR3 with reference TRBV29-1 and TRBJ2-5 gives the whole variable domain SAVISQKPSRDICQRGTSLTIQCQVDSQVTMMFWYRQQPGQSLTLIATANQGSEATYESGFVIDKFPISRPNLTFSTLTVSNMSPEDSSIYLCSAPGLAGAYQETQYFGPGTRLLVL.